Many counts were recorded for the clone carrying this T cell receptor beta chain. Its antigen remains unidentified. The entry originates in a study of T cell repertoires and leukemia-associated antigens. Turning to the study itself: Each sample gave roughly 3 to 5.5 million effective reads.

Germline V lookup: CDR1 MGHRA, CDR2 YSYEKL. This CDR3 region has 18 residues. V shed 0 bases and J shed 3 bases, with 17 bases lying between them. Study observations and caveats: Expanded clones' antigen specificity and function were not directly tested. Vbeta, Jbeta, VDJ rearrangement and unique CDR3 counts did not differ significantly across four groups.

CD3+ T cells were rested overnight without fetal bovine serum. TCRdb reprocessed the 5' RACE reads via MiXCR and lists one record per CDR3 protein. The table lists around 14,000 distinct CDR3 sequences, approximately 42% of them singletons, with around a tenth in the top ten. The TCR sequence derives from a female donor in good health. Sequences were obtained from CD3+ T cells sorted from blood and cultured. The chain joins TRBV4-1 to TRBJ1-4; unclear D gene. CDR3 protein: CASSQDRTRYASNEKLFF. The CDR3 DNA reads TGCGCCAGCAGCCAAGATAGAACCAGGTACGCTTCTAATGAAAAACTGTTTTTT.